This T cell receptor (beta chain) came from a study of response to subunit inactivated influenza vaccine (dated by TCRdb to the late 2010s). Looking at the study overall: To follow how T cells responded to a trivalent subunit inactivated influenza vaccine, the researchers relied on deep quantitative profiling of the T cell receptor repertoire.

V and J lose 5 bases and 5 bases, and a span of 11 bases separates them. Its CDR3 holds 13 amino acids, cysteine through phenylalanine. Solely the CDR3 DNA is kept, with 39 bases framed from the first base. Based on the germline V gene, the CDR1 and CDR2 sequences are SGHTA and FQGNSA. This clonotype turned up a few times. Its antigen target is currently unknown. No base-level quality is on record; no much larger clone is a single base apart. Study-wide conclusions, independent of this receptor: The authors proposed that each seasonal influenza vaccination may bring in only a limited number of new T cells.

Library construction relied on RT-PCR. The instrument given in TCRdb is Illumina HiSeq 2500. The public reads were run again by TCRdb, first through fastp at Q25 and then through MiXCR, and only productive beta chains were kept. CDR3 protein sequences are deduplicated, and each keeps its most common genes and DNA. This sample is represented by approximately 250,000 distinct CDR3 sequences; 9% to 15% of them were singletons. The ten biggest clones cover roughly 7.7% of the sample. Material: non-naive T cells sorted from PBMCs, obtained 14 to 15 days before vaccination. What this sample's cell subset or site label stands for: memory T cell fraction. The clonotype was recovered from a middle-aged man who received an inactivated influenza vaccine. Donor details come from another sample of the same person, matched by shared clones. The chain was built from TRBV7-2 and TRBJ2-3; the D assignment is uncertain and may be TRBD1 or TRBD2, with 6 bases supporting each. The DNA sequence is as follows: TGTGCCAGCAGCATACAGGGAGGAGATACGCAGTATTTT. It codes for CASSIQGGDTQYF.